Sequencing of this TCR beta chain was carried out in a study of shared clonotypes between healthy human individuals. This CDR3 has 14 amino acids. CDR1 is SNHLY, CDR2 FYNNEI, per germline. Unmatched junction bases numbered 10, after V lost 8 bases and J lost 9 bases. TCRdb keeps only in-frame clones here, not all; method: immunoSEQ multiplex PCR. In the table there are roughly 500,000 clones, around 96% of which are singletons. Sequences were obtained from naive CD4+ T cells sorted from blood. Subset in this sample: CD45RA+ positively selected. This chain uses TRBV2 with TRBJ2-1; 10 nucleotides align to TRBD2. This clonotype originated in a woman aged 25 to 39 in good health. CDR3 DNA sequence: TGTGCCAGCCGCTCGAGGACTAGCGGTGGTGAGCAGTTCTTC. Translating gives CASRSRTSGGEQFF.